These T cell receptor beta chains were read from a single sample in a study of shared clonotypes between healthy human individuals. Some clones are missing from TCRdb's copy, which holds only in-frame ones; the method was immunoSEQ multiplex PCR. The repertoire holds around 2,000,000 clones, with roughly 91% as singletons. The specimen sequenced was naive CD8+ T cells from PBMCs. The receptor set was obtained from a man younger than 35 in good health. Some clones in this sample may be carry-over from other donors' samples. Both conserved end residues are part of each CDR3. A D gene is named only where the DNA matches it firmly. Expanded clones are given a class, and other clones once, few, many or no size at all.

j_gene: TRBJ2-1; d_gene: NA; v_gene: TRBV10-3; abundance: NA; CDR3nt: TGTGCCATCAGGAGTACGGGGCTCTACAATGAGCAGTTCTTC; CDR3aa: CAIRSTGLYNEQFF
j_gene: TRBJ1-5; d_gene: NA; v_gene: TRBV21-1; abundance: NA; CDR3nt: TGTGCCAGCAGCAACCTAGCGACAGGGAGGAATCAGCCCCAGCATTTT; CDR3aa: CASSNLATGRNQPQHF
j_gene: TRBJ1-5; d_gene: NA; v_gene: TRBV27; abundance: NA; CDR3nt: TGTGCCAGCAGTTTAGGACCAGGGCGGAATCAGCCCCAGCATTTT; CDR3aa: CASSLGPGRNQPQHF
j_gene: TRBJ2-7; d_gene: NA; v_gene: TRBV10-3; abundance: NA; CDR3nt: TGTGCCATCAGTAATCCCACCTACGAGCAGTACTTC; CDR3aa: CAISNPTYEQYF
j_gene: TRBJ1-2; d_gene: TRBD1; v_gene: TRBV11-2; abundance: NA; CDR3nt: TGTGCCAGCAGCACACGACAGGGTGGTTGGTTTGGCTACACCTTC; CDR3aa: CASSTRQGGWFGYTF
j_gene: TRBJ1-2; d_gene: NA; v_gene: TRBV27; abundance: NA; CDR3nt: TGTGCCAGCAGTCCAGACTCCCCTTGGACTGGAGGCTACACCTTC; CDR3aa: CASSPDSPWTGGYTF
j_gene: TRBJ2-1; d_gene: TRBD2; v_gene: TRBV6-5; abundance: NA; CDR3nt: TGTGCCAGCCAAAGCGGGAGGGGGAATGAGCAGTTCTTC; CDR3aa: CASQSGRGNEQFF
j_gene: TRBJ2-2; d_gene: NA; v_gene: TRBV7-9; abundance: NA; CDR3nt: TGTGCCAGCAGCCCTACCACGGGATACACCGGGGAGCTGTTTTTT; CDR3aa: CASSPTTGYTGELFF
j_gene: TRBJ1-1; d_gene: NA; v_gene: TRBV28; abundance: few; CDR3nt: TGTGCCAGCACCCTGACAGAGATGAACACTGAAGCTTTCTTT; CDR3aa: CASTLTEMNTEAFF
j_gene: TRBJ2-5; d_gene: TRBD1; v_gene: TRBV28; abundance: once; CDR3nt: TGTGCCAGCAGTTTCGTGGGGGACAGGTGGCAAGAGACCCAGTACTTC; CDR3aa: CASSFVGDRWQETQYF
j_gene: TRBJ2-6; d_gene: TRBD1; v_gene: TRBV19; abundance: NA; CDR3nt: TGTGCCAGCAGGACAGGGCTCACCGGGGCCAACGTCCTGACTTTC; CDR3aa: CASRTGLTGANVLTF
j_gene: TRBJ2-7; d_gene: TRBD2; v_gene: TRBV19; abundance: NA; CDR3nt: TGTGCCAGTAGTCTGCCGGGACTAGTTCGCGAGCAGTACTTC; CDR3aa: CASSLPGLVREQYF
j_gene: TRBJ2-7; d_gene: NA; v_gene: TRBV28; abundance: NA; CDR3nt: TGTGCCAGCAGTTGGGACACTGAGAAGGGTTACGAGCAGTACTTC; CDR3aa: CASSWDTEKGYEQYF
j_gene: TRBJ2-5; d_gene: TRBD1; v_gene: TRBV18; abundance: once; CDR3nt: TGTGCCAGCTCACCAACAGCGGACAGGGTTGGAGAGACCCAGTACTTC; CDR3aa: CASSPTADRVGETQYF
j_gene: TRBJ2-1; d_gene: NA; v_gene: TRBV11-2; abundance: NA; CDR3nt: TGTGCCAGCAGCTTAGATCCGAGCCTCAATGAGCAGTTCTTC; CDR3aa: CASSLDPSLNEQFF
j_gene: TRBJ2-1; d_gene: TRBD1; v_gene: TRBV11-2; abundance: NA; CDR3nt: TGTGCCAGCAGCTCCCGGACAGGGGTGAGGTCCTACAATGAGCAGTTCTTC; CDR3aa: CASSSRTGVRSYNEQFF
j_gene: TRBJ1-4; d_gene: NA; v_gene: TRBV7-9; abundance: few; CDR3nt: TGTGCCAGCAGCTCGGCGCAGGTTGGTGAAAAACTGTTTTTT; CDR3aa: CASSSAQVGEKLFF
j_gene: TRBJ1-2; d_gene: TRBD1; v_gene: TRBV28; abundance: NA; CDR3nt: TGTGCCAGCTTTAATCCGGGACAGGGGGCGTTTGGCTACACCTTC; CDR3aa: CASFNPGQGAFGYTF
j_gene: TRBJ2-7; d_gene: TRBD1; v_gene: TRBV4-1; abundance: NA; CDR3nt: TGCGCCAGCAGCCACCGAGGACAGGGCGGCGAGCAGTACTTC; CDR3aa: CASSHRGQGGEQYF
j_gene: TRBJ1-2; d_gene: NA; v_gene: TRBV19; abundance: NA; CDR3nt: TGTGCCAGTAGTATTGCGGGGCTTAACTATGGCTACACCTTC; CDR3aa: CASSIAGLNYGYTF
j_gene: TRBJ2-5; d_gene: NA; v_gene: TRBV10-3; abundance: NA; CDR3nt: TGTGCCATCAGTGAGGAAGGGGAGACCCAGTACTTC; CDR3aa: CAISEEGETQYF
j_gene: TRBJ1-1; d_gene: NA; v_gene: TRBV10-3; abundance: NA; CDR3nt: TGTGCCATCAGTGAGGGGGTCGGCTGGAACACTGAAGCTTTCTTT; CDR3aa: CAISEGVGWNTEAFF
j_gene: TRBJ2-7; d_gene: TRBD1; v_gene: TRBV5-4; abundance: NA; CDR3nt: TGTGCCAGCAGCGTCAGGACAGGGTCTTACGAGCAGTACTTC; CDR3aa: CASSVRTGSYEQYF
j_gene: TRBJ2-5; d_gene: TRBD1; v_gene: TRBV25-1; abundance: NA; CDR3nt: TGTGCCAGCAGTGAACGATTAGACAGGGGTGAGACCCAGTACTTC; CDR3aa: CASSERLDRGETQYF
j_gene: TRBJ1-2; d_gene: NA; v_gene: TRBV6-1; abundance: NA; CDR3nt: TGTGCCAGCAGTGAAGCTACGGTATTGAGGGGCTACACCTTC; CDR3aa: CASSEATVLRGYTF
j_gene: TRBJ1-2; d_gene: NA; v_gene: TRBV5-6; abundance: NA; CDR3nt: TGTGCCAGCAACGAGGTCGGGACCTCCTACGGTTACACCTTC; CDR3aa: CASNEVGTSYGYTF
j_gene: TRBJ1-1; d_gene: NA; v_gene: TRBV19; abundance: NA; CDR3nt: TGTGCCAGTAGTCCTACTAGGACGGGGAATGAAGCTTTCTTT; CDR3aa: CASSPTRTGNEAFF
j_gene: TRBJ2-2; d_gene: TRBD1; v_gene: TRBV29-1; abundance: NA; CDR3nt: TGCAGCGTTGAACTTACAGGGGGCGCGGTCACCGGGGAGCTGTTTTTT; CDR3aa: CSVELTGGAVTGELFF
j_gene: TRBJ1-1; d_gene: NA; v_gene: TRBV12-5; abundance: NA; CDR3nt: TGTGCTAGTGGTTTGTCGGGGAACACTGAAGCTTTCTTT; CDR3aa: CASGLSGNTEAFF
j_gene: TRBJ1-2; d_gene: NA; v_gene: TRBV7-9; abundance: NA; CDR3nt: TGTGCCAGCAGCTTATTGGGCGGGGACCCCTCGGGCTATGGCTACACCTTC; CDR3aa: CASSLLGGDPSGYGYTF